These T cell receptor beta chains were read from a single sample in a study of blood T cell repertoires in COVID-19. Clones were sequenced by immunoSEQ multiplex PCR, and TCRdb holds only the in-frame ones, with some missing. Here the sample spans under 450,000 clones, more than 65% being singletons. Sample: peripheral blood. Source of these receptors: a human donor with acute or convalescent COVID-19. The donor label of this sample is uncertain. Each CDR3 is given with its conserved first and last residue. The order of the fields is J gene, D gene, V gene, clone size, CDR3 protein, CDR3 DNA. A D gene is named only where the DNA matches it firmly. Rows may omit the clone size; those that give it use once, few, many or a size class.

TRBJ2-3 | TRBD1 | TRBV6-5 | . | CASSPDRATDTQYF | TGTGCCAGCAGTCCCGACAGGGCGACAGATACGCAGTATTTT
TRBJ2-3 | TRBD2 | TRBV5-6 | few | CASSPIAGHTDTQYF | TGTGCCAGCAGCCCGATAGCGGGGCACACAGATACGCAGTATTTT
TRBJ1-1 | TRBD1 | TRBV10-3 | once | CAISESGTGGGYTEAFF | TGTGCCATCAGTGAGTCCGGGACAGGGGGCGGATACACTGAAGCTTTCTTT
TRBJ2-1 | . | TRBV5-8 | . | CASSLVAGQEVNEQFF | TGTGCCAGCAGCTTGGTGGCGGGCCAGGAAGTAAATGAGCAGTTCTTC
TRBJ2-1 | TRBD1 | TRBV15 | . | CATSKARDRVNEQFF | TGTGCCACCAGCAAAGCCCGGGACAGGGTGAATGAGCAGTTCTTC
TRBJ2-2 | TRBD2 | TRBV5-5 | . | CASSFRLAGAPGELFF | TGTGCCAGCAGCTTTAGACTAGCGGGAGCCCCCGGGGAGCTGTTTTTT
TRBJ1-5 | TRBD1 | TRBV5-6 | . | CASSLARDRGHQPQHF | TGTGCCAGCAGCTTAGCCCGGGACAGGGGGCATCAGCCCCAGCATTTT
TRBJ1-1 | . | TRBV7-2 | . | CASSPLLGVTEAFF | TGTGCCAGCAGCCCCTTGTTAGGGGTGACTGAAGCTTTCTTT
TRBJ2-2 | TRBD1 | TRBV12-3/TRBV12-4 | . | CASSFGQGGELFF | TGTGCCAGCAGTTTCGGACAGGGCGGGGAGCTGTTTTTT
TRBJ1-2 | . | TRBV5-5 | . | CASSLSGVYGYTF | TGTGCCAGCAGCTTGTCAGGGGTCTATGGCTACACCTTC
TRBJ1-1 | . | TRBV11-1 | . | CASSPIHLGHTEAFF | TGTGCCAGCAGCCCAATCCATCTGGGGCACACTGAAGCTTTCTTT
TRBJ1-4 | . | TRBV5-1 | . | CASSFLQGPNEKLFF | TGCGCCAGCAGCTTCCTACAGGGACCTAATGAAAAACTGTTTTTT
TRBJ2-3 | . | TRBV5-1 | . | CASSHRTDTQYF | TGCGCCAGCAGCCACAGGACAGATACGCAGTATTTT
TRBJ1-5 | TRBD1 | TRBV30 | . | CAWSVRMGTGGAEGNQPQHF | TGTGCCTGGAGTGTAAGGATGGGGACAGGGGGCGCCGAGGGCAATCAGCCCCAGCATTTT
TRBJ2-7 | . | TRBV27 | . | CASSLGRSYEQYF | TGTGCCAGCAGTTTAGGCAGGTCCTACGAGCAGTACTTC
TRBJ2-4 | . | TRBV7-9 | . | CASSLQGQAKNIQYF | TGTGCCAGCAGCTTACAGGGACAAGCCAAAAACATTCAGTACTTC
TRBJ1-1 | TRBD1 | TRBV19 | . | CASSLPWGTGKTEAFF | TGTGCCAGTAGTCTACCATGGGGGACAGGTAAAACTGAAGCTTTCTTT
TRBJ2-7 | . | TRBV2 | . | CASSANRAYEQYF | TGTGCCAGCAGTGCTAACAGAGCCTACGAGCAGTACTTC
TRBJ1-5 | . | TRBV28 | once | CASTPFGLSNQPQHF | TGTGCCAGCACCCCCTTCGGACTTAGCAATCAGCCCCAGCATTTT
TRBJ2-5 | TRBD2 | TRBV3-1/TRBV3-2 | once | CASRQGLAGKETQYF | TGTGCCAGCAGACAGGGACTAGCGGGAAAAGAGACCCAGTACTTC
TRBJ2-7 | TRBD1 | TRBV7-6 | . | CASSWTGGINEQYF | TGTGCCAGCAGCTGGACAGGGGGCATCAACGAGCAGTACTTC
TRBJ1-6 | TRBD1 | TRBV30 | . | CAWDRANSPLHF | TGTGCCTGGGACAGGGCTAATTCACCCCTCCACTTT
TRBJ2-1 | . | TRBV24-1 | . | CATSLGGDNEQFF | TGTGCCACCAGTCTCGGGGGAGACAATGAGCAGTTCTTC
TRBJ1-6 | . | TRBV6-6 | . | CASSYSNSNSPLHF | TGTGCCAGCAGTTACTCAAACAGCAATTCACCCCTCCACTTT
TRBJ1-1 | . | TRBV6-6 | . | CASRPGTHNTEAFF | TGTGCCAGTAGACCCGGGACACATAACACTGAAGCTTTCTTT